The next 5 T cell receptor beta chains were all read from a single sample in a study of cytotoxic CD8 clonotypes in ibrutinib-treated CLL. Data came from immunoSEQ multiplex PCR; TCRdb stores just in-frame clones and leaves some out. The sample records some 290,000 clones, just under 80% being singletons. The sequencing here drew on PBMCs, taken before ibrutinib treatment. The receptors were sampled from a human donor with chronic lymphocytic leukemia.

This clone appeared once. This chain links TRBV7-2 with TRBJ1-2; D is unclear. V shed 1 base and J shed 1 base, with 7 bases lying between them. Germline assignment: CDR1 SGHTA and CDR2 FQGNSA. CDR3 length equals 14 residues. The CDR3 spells CASSLGHINYGYTF. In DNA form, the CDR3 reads TGTGCCAGCAGCTTAGGTCACATTAACTATGGCTACACCTTC. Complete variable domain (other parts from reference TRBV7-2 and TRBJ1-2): GAGVSQSPSNKVTEKGKDVELRCDPISGHTALYWYRQSLGQGLEFLIYFQGNSAPDKSGLPSDRFSAERTGGSVSTLTIQRTQQEDSAVYLCASSLGHINYGYTFGSGTRLTVV.

The CDR3 sequence: CASSPRAESTYEQYF. In nucleotides, the CDR3 is TGCGCCAGCAGTCCTCGGGCGGAATCCACCTACGAGCAGTACTTC. V gene TRBV4-3 combines with J gene TRBJ2-7; D is unresolved. The ends were cut back, 6 bases at V and 2 bases at J, with 17 bases in the middle. Germline V gives CDR1 LGHNA, CDR2 YSLEER. This CDR3 comprises 15 residues.

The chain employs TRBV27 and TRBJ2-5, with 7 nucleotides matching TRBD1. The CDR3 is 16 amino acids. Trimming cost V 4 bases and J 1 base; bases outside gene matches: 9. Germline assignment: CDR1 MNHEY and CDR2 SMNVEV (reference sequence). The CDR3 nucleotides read TGTGCCAGCAGTTCACCTAACAGGGGCGGCCAAGAGACCCAGTACTTC. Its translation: CASSSPNRGGQETQYF.

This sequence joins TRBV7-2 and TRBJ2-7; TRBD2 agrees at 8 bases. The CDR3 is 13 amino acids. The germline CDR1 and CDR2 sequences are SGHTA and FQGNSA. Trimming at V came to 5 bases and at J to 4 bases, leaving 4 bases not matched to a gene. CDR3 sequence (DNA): TGTGCCAGCAGCGATAGCGGGGAGTACGAGCAGTACTTC. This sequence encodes CASSDSGEYEQYF.

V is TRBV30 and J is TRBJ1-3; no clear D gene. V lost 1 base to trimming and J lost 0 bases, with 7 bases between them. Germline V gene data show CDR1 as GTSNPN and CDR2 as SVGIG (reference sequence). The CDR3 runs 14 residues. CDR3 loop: CAWSGGGSGNTIYF. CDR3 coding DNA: TGTGCCTGGAGTGGTGGAGGCTCTGGAAACACCATATATTTT.